This T cell receptor beta chain was sequenced in a study of blood T cell repertoires in COVID-19. Germline V gives CDR1 MDHEN, CDR2 SYDVKM. Trimming removed 5 bases from V and 8 bases from J; junction bases left unmatched: 8. The CDR3 covers 14 residues. Sequencing used immunoSEQ multiplex PCR; TCRdb keeps in-frame clones, though not all of them. The sample holds over 200,000 clones, around 86% seen once. Sequenced input: peripheral blood. The chain recombines TRBV28 with TRBJ1-5, with TRBD1 identical over 8 bases. The origin of this receptor is a human donor in a cohort sampled during active COVID-19. The CDR3 is CASSPGGAGKPQHF. The CDR3 region has the DNA TGTGCCAGCAGTCCAGGGGGCGCGGGTAAGCCCCAGCATTTT.